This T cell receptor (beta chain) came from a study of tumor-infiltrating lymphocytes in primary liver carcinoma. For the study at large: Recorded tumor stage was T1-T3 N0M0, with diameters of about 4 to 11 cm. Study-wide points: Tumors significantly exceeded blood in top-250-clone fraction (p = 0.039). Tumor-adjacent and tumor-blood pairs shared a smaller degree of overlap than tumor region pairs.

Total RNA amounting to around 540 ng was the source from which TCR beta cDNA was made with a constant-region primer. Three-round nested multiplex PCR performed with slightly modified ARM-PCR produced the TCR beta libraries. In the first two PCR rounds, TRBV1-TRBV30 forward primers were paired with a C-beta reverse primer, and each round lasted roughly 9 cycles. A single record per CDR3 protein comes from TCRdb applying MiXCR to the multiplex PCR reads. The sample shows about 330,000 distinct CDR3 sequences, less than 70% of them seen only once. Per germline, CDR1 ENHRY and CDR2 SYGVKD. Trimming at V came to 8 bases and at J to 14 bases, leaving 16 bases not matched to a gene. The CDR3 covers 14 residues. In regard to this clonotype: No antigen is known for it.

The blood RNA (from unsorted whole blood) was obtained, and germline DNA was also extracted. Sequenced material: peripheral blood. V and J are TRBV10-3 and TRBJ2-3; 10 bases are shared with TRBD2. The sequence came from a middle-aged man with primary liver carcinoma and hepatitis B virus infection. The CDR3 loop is CAIGLAGAADARYF. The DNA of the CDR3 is TGTGCCATCGGGCTAGCGGGAGCGGCAGATGCGCGGTATTTT.